This passage covers 23 T cell receptor beta chains from one sample sequenced in a study of T cell responses to AZD1222 COVID-19 vaccine. Using immunoSEQ multiplex PCR, the repertoire was profiled, and TCRdb retains in-frame clones only, with some absent. This table has tens of thousands of clones, about nine tenths appearing once. Here the sequenced sample was peripheral blood, taken 28 days after the second dose of the MenACWY control vaccine. The source is an adult who received the MenACWY meningococcal vaccine as a control.

The chain employs TRBV19 and TRBJ2-2; D gene unclear. V shed 1 base and J shed 5 bases, with 5 bases lying between them. Per the germline V gene, CDR1 is LNHDA and CDR2 is SQIVND (reference sequence). The CDR3 is 13 residues long. The CDR3 reads CASSIAVTGELFF. CDR3 bases: TGTGCCAGTAGTATAGCGGTTACCGGGGAGCTGTTTTTT.

The chain combines TRBV10-3 with TRBJ1-1; D may be TRBD1 (5 bases). This CDR3 has 16 amino acids. The V gene's germline CDR1 is ENHRY and CDR2 SYGVKD. Trimming cost V 4 bases and J 0 bases, with 15 bases left between them. In DNA form, the CDR3 reads TGTGCCATCAGTGTAGCCCACGACAGCATGAACACTGAAGCTTTCTTT. Amino acids: CAISVAHDSMNTEAFF.

The rearrangement uses TRBV7-3 and TRBJ2-7; 9 bases align to TRBD1. The CDR3 consists of 19 residues. Germline assignment: CDR1 SGHTA and CDR2 FQGTGA. The J segment lost 4 bases and the V segment lost 5 bases, leaving 21 bases of the junction unmatched. The CDR3 DNA sequence: TGTGCCAGCAGCCCGACACGGGACAGGGTCTATGTGGAAAGGTACGAGCAGTACTTC. Protein: CASSPTRDRVYVERYEQYF.

The rearrangement links TRBV28 to TRBJ1-2; perhaps TRBD1 as D (5 bases). Germline CDR1 and CDR2: MDHEN and SYDVKM. This CDR3 is 11 amino acids long. V lost 11 bases and J lost 8, with 15 bases in between. In DNA form, the CDR3 reads TGTGCCGCAGTCGGGGGAAAGGGCTACACCTTC. This encodes CAAVGGKGYTF.

J is TRBJ2-7 and V is TRBV18; TRBD1 aligns across 10 bases. J lost 3 bases, V lost 2 bases, and 4 bases had no gene match. Germline-derived CDR1 and CDR2 are KGHSH and LQKENI. There are 15 residues in the CDR3. The CDR3 loop reads CASSPSRTGGYEQYF. CDR3 nucleotides: TGTGCCAGCTCACCAAGCAGGACAGGGGGCTACGAGCAGTACTTC.

The chain is built from TRBV10-3 and TRBJ1-1; D unclear. V gave up 7 bases and J gave up 1 base, with 13 bases separating them. Germline assignment: CDR1 ENHRY and CDR2 SYGVKD. The CDR3 contains 14 residues. DNA of the CDR3: TGTGCCATCAAAAGCCCGGACTGGAACACTGAAGCTTTCTTT. Protein sequence: CAIKSPDWNTEAFF.

The rearrangement links TRBV9 to TRBJ1-2; D gene ambiguous. Per the germline V gene, CDR1 is SGDLS and CDR2 is YYNGEE. Trimming took off 0 bases at V and 0 bases at J, with 12 bases between the two ends. The CDR3 loop spans 16 amino acids. The CDR3 sequence: CASSVGYLAPNYGYTF. In DNA form, the CDR3 reads TGTGCCAGCAGCGTAGGCTATTTGGCTCCTAACTATGGCTACACCTTC.

This clone was seen a handful of times. This sequence joins TRBV7-3 and TRBJ2-7; perhaps TRBD2 as D (6 bases). V was shortened by 1 base and J by 3 bases, with 13 bases between the two germline ends. Germline V lookup: CDR1 SGHTA, CDR2 FQGTGA. CDR3 length equals 15 residues. The CDR3: CASSLNSGGIYEQYF. The CDR3 DNA reads as TGTGCCAGCAGCTTAAATAGCGGAGGGATCTACGAGCAGTACTTC. Complete variable domain (other parts from reference TRBV7-3 and TRBJ2-7): GAGVSQTPSNKVTEKGKYVELRCDPISGHTALYWYRQSLGQGPEFLIYFQGTGAADDSGLPNDRFFAVRPEGSVSTLKIQRTERGDSAVYLCASSLNSGGIYEQYFGPGTRLTVT.

This clone was seen only once. This chain connects TRBV30 to TRBJ2-3; D perhaps matches TRBD2 (5 bases). Looked up from germline, CDR1 is GTSNPN and CDR2 is SVGIG (reference sequence). The CDR3 extends over 15 amino acids. The germline V and J ends were trimmed by 0 bases and 1 base, with 11 bases remaining between them. DNA for the CDR3: TGTGCCTGGAGTGTCAGCCCCGGGGGCACAGATACGCAGTATTTT. As protein: CAWSVSPGGTDTQYF.

This sequence joins TRBV9 and TRBJ1-2; D uncertain. Trimming took 0 bases from V and 2 from J, leaving 14 bases between them. The germline V gene encodes CDR1 SGDLS and CDR2 YYNGEE. This CDR3 has 16 residues. CDR3 sequence: CASSVDLLGKNYGYTF. The CDR3 coding sequence is TGTGCCAGCAGCGTAGATCTTTTGGGCAAAAACTATGGCTACACCTTC.

The chain has TRBV4-2 and TRBJ2-2; D might be TRBD1 or TRBD2, each matching 6 bases. Germline values: CDR1 LGHNA, CDR2 YNFKEQ. The CDR3 covers 17 residues. The V end lost 1 base, the J end lost 7 bases, and 19 bases lay between the germline ends. CDR3 bases: TGTGCCAGCAGCCAAGGGGCCCGGGGGAAGACAGGCGGGGAGCTGTTTTTT. Encoded protein: CASSQGARGKTGGELFF.

The chain links TRBV7-2 to TRBJ2-3; TRBD2 aligns across 7 bases. Germline CDR1 is SGHTA and CDR2 is FQGNSA. The CDR3 contains 14 residues. The V and J ends lost 1 base and 7 bases, in that order; junction bases with no gene match: 5. This CDR3 is CASSLGTSSNTQYF. CDR3 DNA: TGTGCCAGCAGCTTAGGGACTAGTTCGAATACGCAGTATTTT.

The chain links TRBV19 to TRBJ1-1; no definite D call. The germline gives CDR1 LNHDA, CDR2 SQIVND (reference sequence). V gave up 6 bases and J gave up 2 bases, with 4 bases separating them. The CDR3 length is 11 residues. The CDR3 protein is CASSHNTEAFF. The DNA of the CDR3 is TGTGCCAGTAGCCACAACACTGAAGCTTTCTTT. Together with reference TRBV19 and TRBJ1-1, the CDR3 gives the full variable domain: DGGITQSPKYLFRKEGQNVTLSCEQNLNHDAMYWYRQDPGQGLRLIYYSQIVNDFQKGDIAEGYSVSREKKESFPLTVTSAQKNPTAFYLCASSHNTEAFFGQGTRLTVV.

This chain connects TRBV27 to TRBJ2-5; either TRBD1 or TRBD2 may supply D (5 bases each). Germline CDR1 and CDR2: MNHEY and SMNVEV (reference sequence). The CDR3 is 15 residues long. Trimming pared 2 bases from V and 2 bases from J, leaving 12 bases between. Here the CDR3 reads CASSLTRGPQETQYF. The CDR3, as DNA: TGTGCCAGCAGTTTAACTCGGGGACCTCAAGAGACCCAGTACTTC.

This chain joins TRBV15 and TRBJ1-2; TRBD1 might be the D (5 bases). The CDR3 runs to 15 residues. CDR1 is LNHNV, CDR2 YYDKDF, per germline (reference sequence). Trimming took 0 bases from V and 6 from J, leaving 14 bases between them. CDR3 bases: TGTGCCACCAGCAGAGATTCCCGGGGGTTAAATGGCTACACCTTC. This gives the protein CATSRDSRGLNGYTF. Based on the CDR3 plus reference TRBV15 and TRBJ1-2, the full variable domain is DAMVIQNPRYQVTQFGKPVTLSCSQTLNHNVMYWYQQKSSQAPKLLFHYYDKDFNNEADTPDNFQSRRPNTSFCFLDIRSPGLGDTAMYLCATSRDSRGLNGYTFGSGTRLTVV.

The chain carries TRBV14 and TRBJ2-6; D tentatively reads TRBD1 or TRBD2 (5 bases each). CDR3 length: 18 amino acids. Per germline, CDR1 SGHDN and CDR2 FVKESK. Deletions cut 2 bases from V and 0 bases from J, with 14 bases between. Written as DNA, the CDR3 is TGTGCCAGCAGCCAAAGAGAGGGACGTCACTCTGGGGCCAACGTCCTGACTTTC. Its protein product is CASSQREGRHSGANVLTF.

V is TRBV27 and J is TRBJ2-1, with D unresolved. Germline V gives CDR1 MNHEY, CDR2 SMNVEV (reference sequence). Between the trimmed V and J ends, which lost 0 bases and 8 bases, there was a span of 5 bases. The CDR3 extends over 12 amino acids. The CDR3 DNA reads TGTGCCAGCAGTTTATCGCCCGATGAGCAGTTCTTC. This encodes CASSLSPDEQFF.

The rearrangement joins TRBV7-8 to TRBJ2-3; D gene uncertain. CDR1 SGHVS and CDR2 FQNEAQ come from the germline V gene. The CDR3 length is 14 residues. V was clipped by 7 bases and J by 1 base, with 12 bases between them. CDR3 residues: CASNSRTGTDTQYF. CDR3 DNA: TGTGCCAGCAACTCTCGGACGGGCACAGATACGCAGTATTTT.

This clone was seen more than once but under ten times. This chain joins TRBV10-1 and TRBJ2-3, with D uncertain. Trimming removed 6 bases at V and 0 bases at J, with 4 bases between. The CDR3 totals 12 residues. Germline CDR1 and CDR2: WNHNN and SYGVQD (reference sequence). DNA for the CDR3: TGCGCCAGCAGCACTAGCACAGATACGCAGTATTTT. It codes for CASSTSTDTQYF.

This chain uses TRBV19 with TRBJ1-5; D not certain. This CDR3 is 14 amino acids long. The V gene lost 9 bases and the J gene lost 0 bases, with 12 bases spanning the gap. CDR1 and CDR2 from the germline V gene are LNHDA and SQIVND (reference sequence). The CDR3 here is CASAESLSNQPQHF. The CDR3 nucleotides read TGTGCCAGCGCGGAGAGTCTTAGCAATCAGCCCCAGCATTTT.

Notes on this clone: The junction departs from the called germline gene at one end, perhaps through a read error. Here the CDR3 reads CASSVGLPF. The DNA of the CDR3 is TGTGCCAGCAGCGTAGGTCTACCTTTT. The V gene is TRBV9, the J gene TRBJ2-3; D gene ambiguous. This CDR3 region has 9 residues. From germline, CDR1 is SGDLS and CDR2 YYNGEE. The entire variable domain, with the rest obtained from reference TRBV9 and TRBJ2-3, is as follows: DSGVTQTPKHLITATGQRVTLRCSPRSGDLSVYWYQQSLDQGLQFLIQYYNGEERAKGNILERFSAQQFPDLHSELNLSSLELGDSALYFCASSVGLPFGPGTRLTVL.

This rearrangement joins TRBV29-1 to TRBJ1-3; D unresolved. V was cut by 5 bases and J by 4 bases, with 6 bases left in between. This CDR3 has 11 amino acids. The germline CDR1 and CDR2 sequences are SQVTM and ANQGSEA. CDR3 sequence: CSVLRGNTIYF. The CDR3, as DNA: TGCAGCGTTCTTCGGGGAAACACCATATATTTT.

V gene TRBV19 combines with J gene TRBJ1-1, with D possibly matching TRBD1 (5 bases). The CDR3 loop spans 13 amino acids. Germline CDR1 and CDR2: LNHDA and SQIVND (reference sequence). CDR3 protein: CATGGVSNTEAFF. Written as DNA, the CDR3 is TGTGCTACCGGGGGGGTTTCGAACACTGAAGCTTTCTTT.